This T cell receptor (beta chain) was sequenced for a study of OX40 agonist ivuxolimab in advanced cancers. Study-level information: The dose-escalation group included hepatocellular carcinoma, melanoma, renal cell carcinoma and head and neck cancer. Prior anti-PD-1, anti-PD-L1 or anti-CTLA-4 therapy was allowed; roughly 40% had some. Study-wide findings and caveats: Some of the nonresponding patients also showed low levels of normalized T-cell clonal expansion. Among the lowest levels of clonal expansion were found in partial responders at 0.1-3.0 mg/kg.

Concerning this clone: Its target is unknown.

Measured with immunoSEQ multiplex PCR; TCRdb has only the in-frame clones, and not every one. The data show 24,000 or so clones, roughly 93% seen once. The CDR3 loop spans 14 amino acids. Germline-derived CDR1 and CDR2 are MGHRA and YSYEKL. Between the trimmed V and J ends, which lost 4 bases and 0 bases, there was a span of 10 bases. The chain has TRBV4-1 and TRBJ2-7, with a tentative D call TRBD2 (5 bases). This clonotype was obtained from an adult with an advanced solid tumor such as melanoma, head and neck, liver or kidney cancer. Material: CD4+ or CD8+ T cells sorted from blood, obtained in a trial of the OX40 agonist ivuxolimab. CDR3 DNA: TGCGCCAGCAGCCCCTCTCGGGACTCCTACGAGCAGTACTTC. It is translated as CASSPSRDSYEQYF.